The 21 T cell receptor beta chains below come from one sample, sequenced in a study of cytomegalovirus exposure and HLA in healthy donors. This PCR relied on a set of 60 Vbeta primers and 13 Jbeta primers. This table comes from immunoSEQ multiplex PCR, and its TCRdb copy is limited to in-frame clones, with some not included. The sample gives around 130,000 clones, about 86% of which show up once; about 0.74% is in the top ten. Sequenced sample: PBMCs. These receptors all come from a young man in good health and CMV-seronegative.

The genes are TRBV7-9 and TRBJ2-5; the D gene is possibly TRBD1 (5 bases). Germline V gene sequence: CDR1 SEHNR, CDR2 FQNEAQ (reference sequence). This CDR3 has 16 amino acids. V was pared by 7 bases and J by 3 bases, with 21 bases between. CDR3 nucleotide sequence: TGTGCCAGCACCGCCCCCGAGAAGACAGCCAAAGAGACCCAGTACTTC. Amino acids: CASTAPEKTAKETQYF.

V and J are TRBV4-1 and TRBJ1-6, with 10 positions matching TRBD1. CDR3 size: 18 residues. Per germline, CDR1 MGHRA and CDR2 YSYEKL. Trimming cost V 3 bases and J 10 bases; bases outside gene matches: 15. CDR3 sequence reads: CASSHGGGIRDRGSPLHF. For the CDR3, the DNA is TGCGCCAGCAGCCATGGGGGAGGAATCCGGGACAGGGGATCACCCCTCCACTTT.

CDR3 residues: CSENRARPDTQYF. DNA of the CDR3: TGCAGCGAGAACAGGGCTCGGCCAGATACGCAGTATTTT. This chain uses TRBV29-1 with TRBJ2-3; maybe TRBD1 (6 bases). Per the germline V gene, CDR1 is SQVTM and CDR2 is ANQGSEA. This CDR3 has 13 residues. The V end lost 7 bases, the J end lost 4 bases, and 15 bases lay between the germline ends.

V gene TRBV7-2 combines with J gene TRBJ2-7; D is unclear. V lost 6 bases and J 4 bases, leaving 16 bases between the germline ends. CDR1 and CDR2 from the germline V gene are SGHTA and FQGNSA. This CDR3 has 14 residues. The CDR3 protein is CASRLSSWWYEQYF. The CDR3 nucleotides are TGTGCCAGCAGACTTAGTTCCTGGTGGTACGAGCAGTACTTC.

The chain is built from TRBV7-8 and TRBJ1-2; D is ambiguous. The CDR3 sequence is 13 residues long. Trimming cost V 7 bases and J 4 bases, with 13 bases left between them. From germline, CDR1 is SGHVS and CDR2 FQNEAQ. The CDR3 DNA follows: TGTGCCAGCACCGACAATGGTCGCTATGGCTACACCTTC. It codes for CASTDNGRYGYTF. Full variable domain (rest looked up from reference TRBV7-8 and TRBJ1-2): GAGVSQSPRYKVAKRGQDVALRCDPISGHVSLFWYQQALGQGPEFLTYFQNEAQLDKSGLPSDRFFAERPEGSVSTLKIQRTQQEDSAVYLCASTDNGRYGYTFGSGTRLTVV.

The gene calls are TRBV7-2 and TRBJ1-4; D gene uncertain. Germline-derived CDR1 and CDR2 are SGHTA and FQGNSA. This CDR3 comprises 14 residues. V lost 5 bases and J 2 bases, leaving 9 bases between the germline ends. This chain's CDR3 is CASSAAGTNEKLFF. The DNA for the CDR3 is TGTGCCAGCAGCGCCGCGGGCACTAATGAAAAACTGTTTTTT.

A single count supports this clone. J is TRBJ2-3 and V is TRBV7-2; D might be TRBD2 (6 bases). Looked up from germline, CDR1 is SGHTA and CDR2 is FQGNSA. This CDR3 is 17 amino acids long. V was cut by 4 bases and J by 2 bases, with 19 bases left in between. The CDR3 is CASSSRFSGPFTDTQYF. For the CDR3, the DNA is TGTGCCAGCAGCTCACGATTCAGCGGGCCCTTCACAGATACGCAGTATTTT. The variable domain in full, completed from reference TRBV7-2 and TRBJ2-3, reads GAGVSQSPSNKVTEKGKDVELRCDPISGHTALYWYRQSLGQGLEFLIYFQGNSAPDKSGLPSDRFSAERTGGSVSTLTIQRTQQEDSAVYLCASSSRFSGPFTDTQYFGPGTRLTVL.

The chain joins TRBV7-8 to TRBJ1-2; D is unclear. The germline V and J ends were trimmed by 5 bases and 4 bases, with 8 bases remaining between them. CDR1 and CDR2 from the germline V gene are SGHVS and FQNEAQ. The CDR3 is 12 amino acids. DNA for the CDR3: TGTGCCAGCAGCCCAGGAAGCTATGGCTACACCTTC. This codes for CASSPGSYGYTF. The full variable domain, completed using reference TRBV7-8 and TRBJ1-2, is GAGVSQSPRYKVAKRGQDVALRCDPISGHVSLFWYQQALGQGPEFLTYFQNEAQLDKSGLPSDRFFAERPEGSVSTLKIQRTQQEDSAVYLCASSPGSYGYTFGSGTRLTVV.

This chain's CDR3 is CASSRDRVVAGELFF. The CDR3 DNA reads as TGTGCCAGCAGTCGAGACAGGGTAGTAGCCGGGGAGCTGTTTTTT. The V and J genes are TRBV7-2 and TRBJ2-2, with 7 bases fitting TRBD1. V lost 6 bases and J lost 6; bases outside the gene matches: 10. Germline V gene sequence: CDR1 SGHTA, CDR2 FQGNSA. The CDR3 totals 15 residues. The variable domain in full, with the rest retrieved from reference TRBV7-2 and TRBJ2-2, is GAGVSQSPSNKVTEKGKDVELRCDPISGHTALYWYRQSLGQGLEFLIYFQGNSAPDKSGLPSDRFSAERTGGSVSTLTIQRTQQEDSAVYLCASSRDRVVAGELFFGEGSRLTVL.

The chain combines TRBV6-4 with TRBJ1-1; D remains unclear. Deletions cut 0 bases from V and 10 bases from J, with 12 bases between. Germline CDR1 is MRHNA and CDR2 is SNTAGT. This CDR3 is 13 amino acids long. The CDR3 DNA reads TGTGCCAGCAGTGACTCTTATGGGCGGGTAGCTTTCTTT. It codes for CASSDSYGRVAFF.

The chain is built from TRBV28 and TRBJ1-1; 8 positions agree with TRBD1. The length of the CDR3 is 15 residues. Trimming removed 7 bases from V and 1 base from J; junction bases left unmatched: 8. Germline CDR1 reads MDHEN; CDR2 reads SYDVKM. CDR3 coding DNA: TGTGCCAGCAACATACGGACAGGGACGAACACTGAAGCTTTCTTT. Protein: CASNIRTGTNTEAFF.

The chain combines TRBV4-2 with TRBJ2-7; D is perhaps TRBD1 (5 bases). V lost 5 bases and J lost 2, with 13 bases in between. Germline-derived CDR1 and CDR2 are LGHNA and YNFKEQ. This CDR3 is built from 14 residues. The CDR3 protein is CASSSVDRAYEQYF. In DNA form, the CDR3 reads TGTGCCAGCAGCTCCGTCGACAGAGCCTACGAGCAGTACTTC.

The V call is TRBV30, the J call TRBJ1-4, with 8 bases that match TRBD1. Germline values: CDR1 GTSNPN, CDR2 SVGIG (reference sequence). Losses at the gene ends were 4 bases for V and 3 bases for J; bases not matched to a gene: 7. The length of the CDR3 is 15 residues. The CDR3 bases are TGTGCCTGGACCAGGGGGCTATCGGCTAATGAAAAACTGTTTTTT. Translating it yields CAWTRGLSANEKLFF. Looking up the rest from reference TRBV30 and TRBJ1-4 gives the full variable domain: SQTIHQWPATLVQPVGSPLSLECTVEGTSNPNLYWYRQAAGRGLQLLFYSVGIGQISSEVPQNLSASRPQDRQFILSSKKLLLSDSGFYLCAWTRGLSANEKLFFGSGTQLSVL.

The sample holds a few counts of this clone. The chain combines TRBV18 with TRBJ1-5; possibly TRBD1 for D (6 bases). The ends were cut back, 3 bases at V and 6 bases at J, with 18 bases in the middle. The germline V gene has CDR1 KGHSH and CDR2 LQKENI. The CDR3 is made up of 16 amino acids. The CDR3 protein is CASSPSGQRRSQPQHF. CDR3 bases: TGTGCCAGCTCACCCTCTGGACAGAGGAGGAGTCAGCCCCAGCATTTT.

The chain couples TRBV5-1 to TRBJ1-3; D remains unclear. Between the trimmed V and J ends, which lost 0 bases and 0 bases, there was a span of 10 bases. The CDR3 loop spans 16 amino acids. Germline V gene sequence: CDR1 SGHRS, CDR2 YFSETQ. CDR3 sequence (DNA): TGCGCCAGCAGCTTGGGCCCGGGTTACTCTGGAAACACCATATATTTT. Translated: CASSLGPGYSGNTIYF.

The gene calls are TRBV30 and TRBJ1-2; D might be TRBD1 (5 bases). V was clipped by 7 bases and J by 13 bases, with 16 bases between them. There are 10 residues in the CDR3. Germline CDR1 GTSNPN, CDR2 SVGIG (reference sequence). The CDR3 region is CAFTPGKSTF. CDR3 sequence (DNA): TGTGCCTTCACCCCAGGGAAAAGCACCTTC.

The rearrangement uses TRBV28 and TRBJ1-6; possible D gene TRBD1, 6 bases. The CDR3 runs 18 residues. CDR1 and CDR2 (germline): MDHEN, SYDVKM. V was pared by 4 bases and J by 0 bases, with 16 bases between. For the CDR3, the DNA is TGTGCCAGCAGTTCCACTCATACAGGGCGCTCCTATAATTCACCCCTCCACTTT. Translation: CASSSTHTGRSYNSPLHF. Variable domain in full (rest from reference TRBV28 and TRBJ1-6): DVKVTQSSRYLVKRTGEKVFLECVQDMDHENMFWYRQDPGLGLRLIYFSYDVKMKEKGDIPEGYSVSREKKERFSLILESASTNQTSMYLCASSSTHTGRSYNSPLHFGNGTRLTVT.

The CDR3 DNA is TGTGCCAGCAGCCCTACGAGCAGGGAGGCGTACTATGGCTACACCTTC. The encoded protein is CASSPTSREAYYGYTF. The rearrangement links TRBV5-5 to TRBJ1-2, with TRBD1 as a possible D gene (5 bases). CDR3 size: 16 residues. V lost 4 bases to trimming and J lost 3 bases, with 19 bases between them. CDR1 and CDR2 (germline): SGHKS, YYEKEE (reference sequence).

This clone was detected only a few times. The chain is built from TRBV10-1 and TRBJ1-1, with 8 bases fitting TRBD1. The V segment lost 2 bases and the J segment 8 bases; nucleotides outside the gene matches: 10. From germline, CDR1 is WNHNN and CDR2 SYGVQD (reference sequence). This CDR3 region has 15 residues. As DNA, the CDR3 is TGCGCCAGCAGTGAGCAGGCAGGGGGCAGAGGGGAAGCTTTCTTT. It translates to CASSEQAGGRGEAFF.

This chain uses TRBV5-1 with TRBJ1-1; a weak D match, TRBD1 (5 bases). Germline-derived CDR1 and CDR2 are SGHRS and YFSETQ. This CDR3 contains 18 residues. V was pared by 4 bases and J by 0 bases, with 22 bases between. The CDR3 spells CASSKGRTGTLMNTEAFF. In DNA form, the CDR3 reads TGCGCCAGCAGCAAAGGTCGTACAGGCACCCTTATGAACACTGAAGCTTTCTTT.

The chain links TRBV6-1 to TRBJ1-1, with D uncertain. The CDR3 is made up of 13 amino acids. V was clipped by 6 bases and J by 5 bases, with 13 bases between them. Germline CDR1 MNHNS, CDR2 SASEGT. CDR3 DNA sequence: TGTGCCAGCAGCGAGGATTCCTGGACTGAAGCTTTCTTT. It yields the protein CASSEDSWTEAFF.